The sequence of this T cell receptor beta chain was determined in a study of blood T cell repertoires in COVID-19. Study-wide background: The United States, Italy and Spain were the sources of the acute and convalescent COVID-19 samples. In each case, the material was cDNA or gDNA derived from T cells, B-cell-depleted T cells, or PBMCs.

TCRdb's table, derived via immunoSEQ multiplex PCR, lists solely in-frame clones and lacks some. This table has fewer than 450,000 clones, more than 70% appearing once. Germline V gives CDR1 ENHRY, CDR2 SYGVKD. The CDR3 has 17 amino acids. V shed 3 bases, J shed 2 bases, and the junction held 10 bases outside the gene matches. This TCR was recovered from a woman in her seventies with COVID-19, enrolled during active disease. The V gene is TRBV10-3, the J gene TRBJ2-3; 8 bases agree with TRBD1. The sequenced sample consisted of peripheral blood. This CDR3 reads CAISDSRQGLNTDTQYF. In nucleotides, the CDR3 is TGTGCCATCAGTGATTCCCGACAGGGGCTCAACACAGATACGCAGTATTTT.